The source of this TCR beta chain is a study of cytomegalovirus exposure and HLA in healthy donors. Study-wide results and limits: HLA alleles were associated with 15,000 to 20,000 TCR beta sequences in a later analysis at 0.05 false discovery rate.

CDR3 length: 15 residues. The J segment lost 5 bases and the V segment lost 6 bases, leaving 9 bases of the junction unmatched. The germline V gene has CDR1 MNHEY and CDR2 SVGAGI. This clone was observed once. Its antigen is as yet unknown. 13 Jbeta primers and 60 Vbeta primers were used for the PCR. Authors' data handling: Later work found around 72 million unique TCR beta chains, with 9 million to 13 million shared. The repertoire was sequenced with immunoSEQ multiplex PCR; TCRdb's copy has only in-frame clones and lacks some. V and J calls and clone size are those listed in that table; D and trimming were worked out from the DNA. The table lists approximately 180,000 clones, 87% of them singletons, with 0.2% to 0.3% in the top ten.

The source is a girl less than two years old in good health and CMV-seronegative. This chain uses TRBV6-5 with TRBJ1-5; 8 nucleotides agree with TRBD1. The specimen was PBMCs. CDR3 amino acids: CASSPLEQGDQPQHF. The DNA of the CDR3 is TGTGCCAGCAGCCCTCTAGAACAGGGGGATCAGCCCCAGCATTTT.